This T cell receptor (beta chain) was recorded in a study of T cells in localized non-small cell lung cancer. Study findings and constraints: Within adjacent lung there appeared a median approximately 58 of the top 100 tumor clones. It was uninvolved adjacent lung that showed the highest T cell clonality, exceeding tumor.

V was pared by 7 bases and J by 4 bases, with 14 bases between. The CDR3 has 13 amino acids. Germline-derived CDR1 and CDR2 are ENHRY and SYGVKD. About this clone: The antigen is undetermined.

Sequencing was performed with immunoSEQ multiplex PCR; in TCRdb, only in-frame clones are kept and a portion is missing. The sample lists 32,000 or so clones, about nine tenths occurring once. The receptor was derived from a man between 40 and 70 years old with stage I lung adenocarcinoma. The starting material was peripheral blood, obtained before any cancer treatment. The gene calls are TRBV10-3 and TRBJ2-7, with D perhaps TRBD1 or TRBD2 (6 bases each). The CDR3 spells CAITRTGTYEQYF. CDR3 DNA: TGTGCCATCACCAGAACAGGGACTTACGAGCAGTACTTC.